These 4 T cell receptor beta chains were sequenced from one sample in a study of shared clonotypes between healthy human individuals. Generated by immunoSEQ multiplex PCR, the TCRdb table keeps only in-frame clones and is missing some. Altogether fewer than 3 million clones are present, 85% to 95% being singletons, with the ten largest covering 0.3% to 0.4%. The sequenced sample consisted of naive CD4+ T cells from PBMCs. The subset is: CD45RA+ positively selected. The receptors come from a man aged 18 to 29 in good health. Some clones in this sample may be carry-over from other donors' samples.

V and J are TRBV6-6 and TRBJ1-4; perhaps TRBD1 as D (6 bases). V was shortened by 7 bases and J by 14 bases, with 17 bases between the two germline ends. The CDR3 contains 12 residues. Germline V gene lookup returns CDR1 MNHNY and CDR2 SVGAGI (reference sequence). Written as DNA, the CDR3 is TGTGCCAGCACCATGGGTGAGGGGGGGCTGTTTTTT. Translated: CASTMGEGGLFF.

Points on this clone: In the same sample, other DNA sequences code for this CDR3. This sequence joins TRBV6-5 and TRBJ2-7; D is possibly TRBD2 (7 bases). The V gene's germline CDR1 is MNHEY and CDR2 SVGAGI. Trimming pared 0 bases from V and 2 bases from J, leaving 8 bases between. The CDR3 runs to 14 residues. The CDR3 reads CASSYSGGPYEQYF. CDR3 DNA sequence: TGTGCCAGCAGTTACTCGGGGGGGCCCTACGAGCAGTACTTC.

Turning to this clone: This sample includes further DNA sequences coding for the same CDR3. V gene TRBV29-1 combines with J gene TRBJ1-4, with D hard to call. CDR3 length: 12 residues. V dropped 4 bases and J dropped 3 bases, with 6 bases sitting between them. The germline V gene has CDR1 SQVTM and CDR2 ANQGSEA. The CDR3: CSVGRANEKLFF. CDR3 DNA: TGCAGCGTTGGTAGAGCTAATGAAAAACTGTTTTTT. Full variable domain (rest looked up from reference TRBV29-1 and TRBJ1-4): SAVISQKPSRDICQRGTSLTIQCQVDSQVTMMFWYRQQPGQSLTLIATANQGSEATYESGFVIDKFPISRPNLTFSTLTVSNMSPEDSSIYLCSVGRANEKLFFGSGTQLSVL.

As concerns this clone: Given a much more abundant clone one base away, this may be a read error. The CDR3 nucleotides read TGTGCCAGCAGCTCGCAAGAGACCCAGTACTTC. As protein: CASSSQETQYF. The genes are TRBV5-8 and TRBJ2-5; D unresolved. The CDR3 covers 11 residues. Between the trimmed V and J ends, which lost 3 bases and 2 bases, there was a span of 2 bases. Per the germline V gene, CDR1 is SGHTS and CDR2 is YDEGEE.